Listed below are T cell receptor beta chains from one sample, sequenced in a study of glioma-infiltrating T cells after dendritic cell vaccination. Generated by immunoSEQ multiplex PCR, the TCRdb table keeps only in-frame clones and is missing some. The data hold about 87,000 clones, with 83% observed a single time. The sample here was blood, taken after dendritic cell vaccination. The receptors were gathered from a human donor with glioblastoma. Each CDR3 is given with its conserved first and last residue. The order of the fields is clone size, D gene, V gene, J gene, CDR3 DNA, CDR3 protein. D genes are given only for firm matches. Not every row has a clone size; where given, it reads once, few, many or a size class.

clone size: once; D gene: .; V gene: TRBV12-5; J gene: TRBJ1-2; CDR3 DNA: TGTGCTAGTGGTTTCAGGGGTGGTGGCTACACCTTC; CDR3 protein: CASGFRGGGYTF
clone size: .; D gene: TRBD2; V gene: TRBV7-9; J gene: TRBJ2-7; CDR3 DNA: TGTGCCAGCAGCCTGACCGGGACTAGCGACGGCGAGCAGTACTTC; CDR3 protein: CASSLTGTSDGEQYF
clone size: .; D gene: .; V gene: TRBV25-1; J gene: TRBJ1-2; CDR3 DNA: TGTGCCAGCAGTGACTACCCCCGGGGGGCTCTCAGAGGGGGCTACACCTTC; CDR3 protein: CASSDYPRGALRGGYTF
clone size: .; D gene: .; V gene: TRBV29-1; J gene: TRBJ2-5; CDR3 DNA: TGCAGCGTTGCAGGGGCTGAGACCCAGTACTTC; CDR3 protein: CSVAGAETQYF
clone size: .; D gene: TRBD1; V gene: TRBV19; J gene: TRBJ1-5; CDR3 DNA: TGTGCCAGTAGCACAGGGGGCAATCAGCCCCAGCATTTT; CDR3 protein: CASSTGGNQPQHF
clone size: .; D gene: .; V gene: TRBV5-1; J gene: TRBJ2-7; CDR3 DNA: TGCGCCAGCAGCTTGAGCGGCTCCTACTACGAGCAGTACTTC; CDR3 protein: CASSLSGSYYEQYF
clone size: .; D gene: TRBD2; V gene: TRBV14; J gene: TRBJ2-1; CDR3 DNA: TGTGCCAGCAGCCGCTTTAGCGGGGGACCCTACAATGAGCAGTTCTTC; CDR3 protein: CASSRFSGGPYNEQFF
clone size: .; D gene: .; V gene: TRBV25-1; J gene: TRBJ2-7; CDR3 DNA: TGTGCCAGCAGTGGAGGGGGTTCCAAAACCTACGAGCAGTACTTC; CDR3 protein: CASSGGGSKTYEQYF
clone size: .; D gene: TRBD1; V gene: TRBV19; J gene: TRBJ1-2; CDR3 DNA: TGTGCCAGTAGTATCAAGGGGGCAATAGGCTATGGCTACACCTTC; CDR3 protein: CASSIKGAIGYGYTF
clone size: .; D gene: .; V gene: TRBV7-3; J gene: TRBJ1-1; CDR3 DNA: TGTGCCAGCAGTCAAAGCGCAGGGTTTGAAGCTTTCTTT; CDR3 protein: CASSQSAGFEAFF
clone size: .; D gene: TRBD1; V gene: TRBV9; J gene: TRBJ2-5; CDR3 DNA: TGTGCCAGCAGCCGGGACAGGGGGCTAGAGACCCAGTACTTC; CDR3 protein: CASSRDRGLETQYF
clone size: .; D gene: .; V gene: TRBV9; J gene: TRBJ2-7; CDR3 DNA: TGTGCCAGCAGCGTAGCTACAGGGGGGGTCTACGAGCAGTACTTC; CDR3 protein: CASSVATGGVYEQYF
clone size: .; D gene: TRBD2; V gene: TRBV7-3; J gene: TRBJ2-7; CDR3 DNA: TGTGCCAGCAGCCCCCTCGGTGCGGGGGGACCCTACGAGCAGTACTTC; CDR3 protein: CASSPLGAGGPYEQYF
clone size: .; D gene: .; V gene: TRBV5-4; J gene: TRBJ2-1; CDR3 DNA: TGTGCCAGCAGCCCGACTTTGGGCAATGAGCAGTTCTTC; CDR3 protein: CASSPTLGNEQFF
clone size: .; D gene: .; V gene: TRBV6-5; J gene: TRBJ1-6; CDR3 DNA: TGTGCCAGCAGGACAAGTGGTCGGTCCCTCCACTTT; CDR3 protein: CASRTSGRSLHF
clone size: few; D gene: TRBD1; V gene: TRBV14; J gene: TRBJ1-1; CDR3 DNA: TGTGCCAGCCGGGACAGGGGTTCCCTCGAAGCTTTCTTT; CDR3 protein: CASRDRGSLEAFF
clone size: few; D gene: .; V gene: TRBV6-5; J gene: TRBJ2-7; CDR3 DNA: TGTGCCAGCAGTTACTCGCAGCGGGCAAACTACGAGCAGTACTTC; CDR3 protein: CASSYSQRANYEQYF
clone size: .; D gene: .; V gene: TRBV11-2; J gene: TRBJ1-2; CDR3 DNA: TGTGCCAGCAGTTTTGTGGGTTCAGGTCGGGGCTACACCTTC; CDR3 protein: CASSFVGSGRGYTF
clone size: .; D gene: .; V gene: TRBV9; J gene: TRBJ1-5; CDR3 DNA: TGTGCCAGCAGCGCCCCTCAAGGGGTTAAACGGAATCAGCCCCAGCATTTT; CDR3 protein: CASSAPQGVKRNQPQHF
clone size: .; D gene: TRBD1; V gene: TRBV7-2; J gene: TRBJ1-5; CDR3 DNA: TGTGCCAGCAGCTCCTTACCTACAGGGGGAACCCCTCAGCCCCAGCATTTT; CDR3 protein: CASSSLPTGGTPQPQHF
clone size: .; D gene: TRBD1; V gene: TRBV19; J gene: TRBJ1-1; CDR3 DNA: TGTGCCAGTTCCGAGGACAGGGGGAACACTGAAGCTTTCTTT; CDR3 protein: CASSEDRGNTEAFF
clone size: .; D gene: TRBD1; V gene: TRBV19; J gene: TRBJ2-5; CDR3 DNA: TGTGCCAGTAGTCCAGACAGGGGGCAAGGGACCCAGTACTTC; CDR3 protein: CASSPDRGQGTQYF
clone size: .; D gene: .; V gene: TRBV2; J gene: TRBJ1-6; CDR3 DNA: TGTGCCAGTAGTAGGCAGGGTGTTAATTCACCCCTCCACTTT; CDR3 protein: CASSRQGVNSPLHF
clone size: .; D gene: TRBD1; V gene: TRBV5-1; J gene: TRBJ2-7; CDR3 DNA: TGCGCCAGCAGCTTGGGGGGGACAGCACCCAACTACGAGCAGTACTTC; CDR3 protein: CASSLGGTAPNYEQYF
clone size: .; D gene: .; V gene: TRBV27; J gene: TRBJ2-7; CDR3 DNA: TGTGCCAGCAGTTCCTCGACAGCTGTCACCTACGAGCAGTACTTC; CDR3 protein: CASSSSTAVTYEQYF
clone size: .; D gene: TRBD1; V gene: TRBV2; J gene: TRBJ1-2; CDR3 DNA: TGTGCCAGCAGAACAGGGGATGGCTACACCTTC; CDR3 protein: CASRTGDGYTF
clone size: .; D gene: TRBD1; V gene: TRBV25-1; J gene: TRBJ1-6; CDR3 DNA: TGTGCCAGCAGACGACAGGGCACCTATAATTCACCCCTCCACTTT; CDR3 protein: CASRRQGTYNSPLHF
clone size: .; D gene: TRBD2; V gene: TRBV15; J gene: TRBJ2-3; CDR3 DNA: TGTGCCACCAGCTCGGCGGGGGGGCCGGCAGATACGCAGTATTTT; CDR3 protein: CATSSAGGPADTQYF
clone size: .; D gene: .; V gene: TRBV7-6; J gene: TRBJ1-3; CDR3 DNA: TGTGCCAGCAGCTCTCGAACTCGCTCTGGAAACACCATATATTTT; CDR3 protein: CASSSRTRSGNTIYF
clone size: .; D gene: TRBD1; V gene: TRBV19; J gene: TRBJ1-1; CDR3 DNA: TGTGCCAGTAGTATACAGGGGGAGACTGAAGCTTTCTTT; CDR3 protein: CASSIQGETEAFF
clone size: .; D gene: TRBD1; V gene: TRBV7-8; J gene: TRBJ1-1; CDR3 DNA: TGTGCCAGCAGACCCGGGACAGGATCTGAAGCTTTCTTT; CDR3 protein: CASRPGTGSEAFF
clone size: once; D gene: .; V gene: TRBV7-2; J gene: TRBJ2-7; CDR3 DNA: TGTGCCAGCAGCCCCGGACAGTTCTCCGAGCAGTACTTC; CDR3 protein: CASSPGQFSEQYF